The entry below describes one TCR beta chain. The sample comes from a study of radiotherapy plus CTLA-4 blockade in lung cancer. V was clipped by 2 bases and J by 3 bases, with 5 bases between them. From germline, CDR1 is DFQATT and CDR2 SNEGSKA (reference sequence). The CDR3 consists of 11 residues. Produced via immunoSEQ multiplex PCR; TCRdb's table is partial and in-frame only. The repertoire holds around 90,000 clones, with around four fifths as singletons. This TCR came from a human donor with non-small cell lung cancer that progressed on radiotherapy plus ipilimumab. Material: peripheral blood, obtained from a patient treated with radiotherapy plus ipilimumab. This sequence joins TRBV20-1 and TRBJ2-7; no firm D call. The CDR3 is CSARISYEQYF. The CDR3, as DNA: TGCAGTGCTAGAATAAGCTACGAGCAGTACTTC.